In its sample, the clone carrying this TCR beta chain was seen many times. What it binds is unknown. The data derive from a study of response to subunit inactivated influenza vaccine. Study findings and constraints: Only a handful of new T cells, the authors suggested, are recruited with each seasonal influenza vaccination.

Trimming at V came to 7 bases and at J to 7 bases, leaving 15 bases not matched to a gene. This CDR3 has 16 amino acids. Germline V gene data show CDR1 as MNHNS and CDR2 as SASEGT. TCRdb fed the RT-PCR reads into MiXCR, producing one record per CDR3 protein. The sample lists around 480,000 distinct CDR3 sequences, 11% seen once, with more than 10% in the top ten. The chain carries TRBV6-1 and TRBJ1-2; 10 nucleotides match TRBD1. The clonotype comes from a man aged 50-60 years who received an inactivated influenza vaccine. This specimen was PBMCs from blood, taken about 40 days after vaccination. The CDR3 protein is CASTSRDRGRGVGYTF. CDR3 sequence (DNA): TGTGCCAGCACCTCCCGGGACAGGGGTAGAGGGGTTGGCTACACCTTC.